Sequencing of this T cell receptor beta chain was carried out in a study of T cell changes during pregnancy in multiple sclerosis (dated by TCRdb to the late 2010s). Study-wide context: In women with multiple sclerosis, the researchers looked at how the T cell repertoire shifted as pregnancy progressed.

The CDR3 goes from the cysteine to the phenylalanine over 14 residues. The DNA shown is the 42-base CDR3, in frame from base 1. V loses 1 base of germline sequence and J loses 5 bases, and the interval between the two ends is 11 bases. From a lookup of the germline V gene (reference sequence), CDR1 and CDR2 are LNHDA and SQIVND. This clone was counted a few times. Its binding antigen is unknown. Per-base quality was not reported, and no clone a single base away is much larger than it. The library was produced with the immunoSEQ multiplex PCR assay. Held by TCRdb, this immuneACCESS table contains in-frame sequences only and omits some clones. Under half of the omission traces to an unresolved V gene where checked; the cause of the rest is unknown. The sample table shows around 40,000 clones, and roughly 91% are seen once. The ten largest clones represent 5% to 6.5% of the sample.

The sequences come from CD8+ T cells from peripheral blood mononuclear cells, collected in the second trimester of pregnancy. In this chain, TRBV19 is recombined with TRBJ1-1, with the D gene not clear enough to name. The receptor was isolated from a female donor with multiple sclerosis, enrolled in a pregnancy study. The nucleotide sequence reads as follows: TGTGCCAGTAGTATAGGCGCGGGTCCTACTGAAGCTTTCTTT. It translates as CASSIGAGPTEAFF.